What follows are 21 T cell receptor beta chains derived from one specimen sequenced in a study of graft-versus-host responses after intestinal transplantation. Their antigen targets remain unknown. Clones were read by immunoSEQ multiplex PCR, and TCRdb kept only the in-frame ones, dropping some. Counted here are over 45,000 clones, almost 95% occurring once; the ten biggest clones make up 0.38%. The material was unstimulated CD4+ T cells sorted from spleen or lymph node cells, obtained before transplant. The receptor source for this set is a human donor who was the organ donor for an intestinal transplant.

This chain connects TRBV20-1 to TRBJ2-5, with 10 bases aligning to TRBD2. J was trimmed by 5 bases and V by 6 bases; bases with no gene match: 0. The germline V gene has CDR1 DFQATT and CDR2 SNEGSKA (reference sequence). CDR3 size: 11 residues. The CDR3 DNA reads TGCAGTGCACTAGCGGGGGAGACCCAGTACTTC. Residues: CSALAGETQYF.

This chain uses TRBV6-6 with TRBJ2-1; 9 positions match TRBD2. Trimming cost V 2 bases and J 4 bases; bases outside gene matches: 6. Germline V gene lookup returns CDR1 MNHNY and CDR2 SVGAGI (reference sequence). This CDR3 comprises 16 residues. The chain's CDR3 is CASSYGGGAKYNEQFF. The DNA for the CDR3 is TGTGCCAGCAGTTACGGCGGGGGGGCGAAGTACAATGAGCAGTTCTTC.

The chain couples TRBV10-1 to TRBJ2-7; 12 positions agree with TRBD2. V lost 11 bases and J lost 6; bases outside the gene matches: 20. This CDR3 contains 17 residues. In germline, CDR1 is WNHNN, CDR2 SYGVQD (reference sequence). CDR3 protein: CAGPPGASGGEGVEQYF. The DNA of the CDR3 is TGCGCCGGCCCGCCAGGGGCTAGCGGGGGGGAAGGAGTCGAGCAGTACTTC.

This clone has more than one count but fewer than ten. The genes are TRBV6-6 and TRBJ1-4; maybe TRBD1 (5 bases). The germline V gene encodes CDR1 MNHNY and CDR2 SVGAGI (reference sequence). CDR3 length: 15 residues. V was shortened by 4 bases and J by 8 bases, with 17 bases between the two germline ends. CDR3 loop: CASSSSKGKVEKLFF. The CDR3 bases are TGTGCCAGCAGTTCTTCTAAGGGGAAGGTGGAAAAACTGTTTTTT.

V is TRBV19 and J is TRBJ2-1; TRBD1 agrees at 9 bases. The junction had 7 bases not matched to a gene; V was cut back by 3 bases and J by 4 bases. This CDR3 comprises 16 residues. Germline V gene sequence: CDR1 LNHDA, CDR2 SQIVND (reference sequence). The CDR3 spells CASSIGTGGNYNEQFF. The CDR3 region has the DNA TGTGCCAGTAGTATTGGAACAGGGGGCAATTACAATGAGCAGTTCTTC.

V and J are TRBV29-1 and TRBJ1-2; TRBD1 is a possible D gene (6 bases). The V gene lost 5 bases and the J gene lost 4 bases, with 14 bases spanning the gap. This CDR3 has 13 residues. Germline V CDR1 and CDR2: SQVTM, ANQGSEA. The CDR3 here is CSVISRGAYGYTF. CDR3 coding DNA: TGCAGCGTTATTTCCCGGGGGGCCTATGGCTACACCTTC.

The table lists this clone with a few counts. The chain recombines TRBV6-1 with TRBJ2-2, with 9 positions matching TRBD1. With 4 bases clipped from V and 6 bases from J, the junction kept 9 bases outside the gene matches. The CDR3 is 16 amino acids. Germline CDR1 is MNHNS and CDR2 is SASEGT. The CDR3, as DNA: TGTGCCAGCAGTGTGTGGGACAGGGTGATCGCCGGGGAGCTGTTTTTT. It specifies CASSVWDRVIAGELFF.

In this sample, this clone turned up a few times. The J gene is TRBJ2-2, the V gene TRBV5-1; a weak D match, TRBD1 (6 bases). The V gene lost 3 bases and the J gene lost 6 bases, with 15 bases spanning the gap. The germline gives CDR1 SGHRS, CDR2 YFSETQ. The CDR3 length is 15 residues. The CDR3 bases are TGCGCCAGCAGCTCAACAGGGTTCAGTGCCGGGGAGCTGTTTTTT. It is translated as CASSSTGFSAGELFF.

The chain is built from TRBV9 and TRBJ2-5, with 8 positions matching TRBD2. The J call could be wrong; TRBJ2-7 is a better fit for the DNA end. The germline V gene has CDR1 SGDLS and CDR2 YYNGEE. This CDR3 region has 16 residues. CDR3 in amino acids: CASSKDPPRGAYEQYF. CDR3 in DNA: TGTGCCAGCAGCAAAGACCCCCCGCGGGGGGCCTACGAGCAGTACTTC.

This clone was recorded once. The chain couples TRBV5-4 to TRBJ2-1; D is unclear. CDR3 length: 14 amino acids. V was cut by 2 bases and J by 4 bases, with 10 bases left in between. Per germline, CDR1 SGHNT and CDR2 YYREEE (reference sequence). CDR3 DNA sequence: TGTGCCAGCAGCTTTTTTGGCCAGTACAATGAGCAGTTCTTC. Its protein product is CASSFFGQYNEQFF.

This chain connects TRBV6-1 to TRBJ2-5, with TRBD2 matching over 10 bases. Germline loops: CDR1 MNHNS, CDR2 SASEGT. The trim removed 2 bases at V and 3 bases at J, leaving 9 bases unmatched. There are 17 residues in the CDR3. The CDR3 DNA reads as TGTGCCAGCAGTGAAAAACCCGGGACTAGCGTAGAAGAGACCCAGTACTTC. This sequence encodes CASSEKPGTSVEETQYF.

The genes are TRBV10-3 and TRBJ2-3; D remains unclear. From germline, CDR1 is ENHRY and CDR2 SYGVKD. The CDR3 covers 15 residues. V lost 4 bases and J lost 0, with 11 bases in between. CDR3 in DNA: TGTGCCATCAGTGCCTACCGCTCTAGCACAGATACGCAGTATTTT. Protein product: CAISAYRSSTDTQYF.

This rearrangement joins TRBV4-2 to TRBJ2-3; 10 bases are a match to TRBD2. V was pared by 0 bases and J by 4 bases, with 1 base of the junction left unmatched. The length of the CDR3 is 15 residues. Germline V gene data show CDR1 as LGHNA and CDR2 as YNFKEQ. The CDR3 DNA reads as TGTGCCAGCAGCCAAGAGGGACTAGCGCCAGATACGCAGTATTTT. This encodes CASSQEGLAPDTQYF.

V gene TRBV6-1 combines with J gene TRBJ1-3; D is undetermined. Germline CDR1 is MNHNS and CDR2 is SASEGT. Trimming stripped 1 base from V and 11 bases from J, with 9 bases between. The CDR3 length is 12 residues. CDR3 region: CASSEGPRAIYF. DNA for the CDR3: TGTGCCAGCAGTGAAGGCCCGCGGGCCATATATTTT.

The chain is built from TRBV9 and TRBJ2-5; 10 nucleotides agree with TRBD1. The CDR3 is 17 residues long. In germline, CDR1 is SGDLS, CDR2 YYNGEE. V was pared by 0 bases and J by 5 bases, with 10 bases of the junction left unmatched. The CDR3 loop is CASSVAPPTGGYETQYF. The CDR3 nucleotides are TGTGCCAGCAGCGTAGCACCCCCGACAGGGGGCTATGAGACCCAGTACTTC.

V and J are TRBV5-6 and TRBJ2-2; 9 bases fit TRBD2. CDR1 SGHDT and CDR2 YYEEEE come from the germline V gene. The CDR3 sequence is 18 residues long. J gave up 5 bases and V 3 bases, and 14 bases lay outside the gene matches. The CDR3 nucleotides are TGTGCCAGCAGCTCGGAGGGTGGGCTAGCGGGGCGGACCGGGGAGCTGTTTTTT. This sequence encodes CASSSEGGLAGRTGELFF.

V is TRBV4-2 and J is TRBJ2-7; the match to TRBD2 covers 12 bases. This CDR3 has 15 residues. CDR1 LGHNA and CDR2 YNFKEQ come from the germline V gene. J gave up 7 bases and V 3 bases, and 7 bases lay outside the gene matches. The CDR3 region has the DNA TGTGCCAGCAGCCATCTCCTAGCGGGGGGGAGGGAGCAGTACTTC. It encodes CASSHLLAGGREQYF.

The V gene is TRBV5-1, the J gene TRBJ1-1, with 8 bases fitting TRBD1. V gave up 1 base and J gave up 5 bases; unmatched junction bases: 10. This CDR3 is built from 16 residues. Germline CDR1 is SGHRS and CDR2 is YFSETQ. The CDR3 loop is CASSLYNQGAGTEAFF. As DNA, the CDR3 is TGCGCCAGCAGCTTGTATAATCAGGGGGCCGGGACTGAAGCTTTCTTT. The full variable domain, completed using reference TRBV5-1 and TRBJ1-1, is KAGVTQTPRYLIKTRGQQVTLSCSPISGHRSVSWYQQTPGQGLQFLFEYFSETQRNKGNFPGRFSGRQFSNSRSEMNVSTLELGDSALYLCASSLYNQGAGTEAFFGQGTRLTVV.

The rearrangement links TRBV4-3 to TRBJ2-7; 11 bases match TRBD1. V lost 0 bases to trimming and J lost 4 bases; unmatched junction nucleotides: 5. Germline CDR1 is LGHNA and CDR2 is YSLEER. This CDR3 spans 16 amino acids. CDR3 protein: CASSQEWGDRGYEQYF. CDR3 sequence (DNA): TGCGCCAGCAGCCAAGAATGGGGGGACAGGGGGTACGAGCAGTACTTC.

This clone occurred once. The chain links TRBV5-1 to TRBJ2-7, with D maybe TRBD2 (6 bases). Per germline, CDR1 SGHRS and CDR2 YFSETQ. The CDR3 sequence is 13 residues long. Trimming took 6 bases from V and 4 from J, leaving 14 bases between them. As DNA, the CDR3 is TGCGCCAGCAACGCGGGGAATAATTACGAGCAGTACTTC. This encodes CASNAGNNYEQYF.

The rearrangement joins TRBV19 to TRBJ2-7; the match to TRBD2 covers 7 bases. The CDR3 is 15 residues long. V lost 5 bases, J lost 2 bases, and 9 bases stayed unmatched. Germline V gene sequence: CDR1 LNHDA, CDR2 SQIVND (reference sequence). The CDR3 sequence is CASSVGGTYTYEQYF. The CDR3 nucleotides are TGTGCCAGTAGTGTCGGGGGGACTTACACCTACGAGCAGTACTTC.